Given below is one T cell receptor (beta chain) in context. Its antigen is currently not known. Base quality data are lacking; no much larger clone is found one base away. V gives up 0 bases and J gives up 2 bases, and the segment between their germline ends measures 14 bases. The CDR3 starts with the cysteine, ends with the phenylalanine, and has 16 residues. Here the CDR3 DNA is all that survives: 48 bases in frame from base 1. The germline V gene supplies CDR1 SGDLS and CDR2 YYNGEE. The immunoSEQ Assay, a bias-controlled multiplex PCR, was used to amplify TCRbeta CDR3 regions from genomic DNA. In the source study's methods: Nucleated cell counts per sample were estimated from amplification of reference gene primers within the assay. To quantify the absolute abundance of each unique TCRbeta CDR3 rearrangement, sequence reads were collapsed and filtered. Productive Simpson clonality was computed per sample as the square root of Simpson's diversity index over productive rearrangements. Held by TCRdb, this immuneACCESS table contains in-frame sequences only and omits some clones. Under half of the omission traces to an unresolved V gene where checked; the cause of the rest is unknown. The V and J calls and clone size are taken from that table; D and trimming were inferred from the DNA. The sample profile shows 250,000 to 300,000 clones; nearly 90% of them were found once. Around 4.6% of the sample comes from the top ten.

This specimen comes from a study of blood T cell repertoires in COVID-19 (dated by TCRdb to 2020 to 2022). Concerning the study at large: Collaborator samples came from the United States, Italy and Spain and covered acute and convalescent phases of COVID-19. The material from the prospective study consisted of cDNA or gDNA derived from T cells, B-cell-depleted T cells, or PBMCs. The dataset comprised deeply sampled blood TCRbeta repertoires from subjects exposed to, actively infected with, or recovered from COVID-19. A freely available public database, intended as a resource for researchers studying the immune response to SARS-CoV-2, is where the repertoires were released. The samples were drawn from the first 160 participants of the ongoing ImmuneRACE study and from 1,200 or so subjects provided by 6 global collaborators. Nearly every sample came with metadata listing a de-identified subject ID, COVID-19 status, age in years and sex. Where HLA class I and class II types were available, the types were taken from metadata supplied by the sample provider, not from assay-based typing. Summary of the overall study and its limitations: The amount of clinical and demographic metadata varied by source and participant and was provided uncurated.

Samples from volunteer blood donors who had recovered from COVID-19 were contributed by a second Seattle source. Each collaborating institution followed its own protocols to collect whole blood in K2EDTA tubes. For TCRbeta analysis, collaborator samples were shipped as frozen whole blood, as isolated PBMCs, or as DNA extracted from either sample type. This sequence uses TRBV9 and TRBJ2-5, with the D gene not clear enough to name. This clonotype was sampled from a woman aged 40-49 years who had recovered from COVID-19. The sample consisted of peripheral blood. The CDR3: CASSVGQSFAQETQYF. The DNA sequence is TGTGCCAGCAGCGTAGGCCAGTCATTCGCTCAAGAGACCCAGTACTTC.